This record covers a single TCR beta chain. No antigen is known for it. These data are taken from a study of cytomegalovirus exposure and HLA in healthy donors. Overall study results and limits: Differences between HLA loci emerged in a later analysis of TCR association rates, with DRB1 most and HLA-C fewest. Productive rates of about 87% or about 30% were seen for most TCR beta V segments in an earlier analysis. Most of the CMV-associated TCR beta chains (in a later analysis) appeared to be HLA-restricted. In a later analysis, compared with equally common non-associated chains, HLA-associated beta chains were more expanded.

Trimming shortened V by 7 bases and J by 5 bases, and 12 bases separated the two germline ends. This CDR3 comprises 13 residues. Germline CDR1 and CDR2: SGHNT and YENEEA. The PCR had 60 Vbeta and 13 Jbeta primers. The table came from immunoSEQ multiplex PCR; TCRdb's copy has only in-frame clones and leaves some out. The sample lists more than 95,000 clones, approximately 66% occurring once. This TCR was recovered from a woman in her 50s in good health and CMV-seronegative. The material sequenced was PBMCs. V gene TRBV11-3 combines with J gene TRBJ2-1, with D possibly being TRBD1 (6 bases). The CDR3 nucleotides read TGTGCCAGCAAGACAGGCGCCCACAATGAGCAGTTCTTC. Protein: CASKTGAHNEQFF.